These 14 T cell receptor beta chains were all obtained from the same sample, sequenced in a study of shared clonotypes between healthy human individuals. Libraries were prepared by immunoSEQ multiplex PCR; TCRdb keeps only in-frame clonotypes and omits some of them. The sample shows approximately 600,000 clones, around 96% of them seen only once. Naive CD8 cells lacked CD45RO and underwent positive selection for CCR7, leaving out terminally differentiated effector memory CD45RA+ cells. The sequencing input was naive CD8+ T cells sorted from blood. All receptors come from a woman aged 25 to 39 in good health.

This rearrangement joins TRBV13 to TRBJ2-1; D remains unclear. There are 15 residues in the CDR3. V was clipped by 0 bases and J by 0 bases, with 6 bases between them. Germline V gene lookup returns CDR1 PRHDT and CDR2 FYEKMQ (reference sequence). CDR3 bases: TGTGCCAGCAGCTTAGGCATAAACTCCTACAATGAGCAGTTCTTC. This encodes CASSLGINSYNEQFF.

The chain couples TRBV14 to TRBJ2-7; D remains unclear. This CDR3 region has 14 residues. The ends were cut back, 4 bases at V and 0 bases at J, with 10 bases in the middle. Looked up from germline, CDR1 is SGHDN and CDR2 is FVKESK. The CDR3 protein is CASSPWPASYEQYF. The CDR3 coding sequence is TGTGCCAGCAGCCCCTGGCCCGCCTCCTACGAGCAGTACTTC.

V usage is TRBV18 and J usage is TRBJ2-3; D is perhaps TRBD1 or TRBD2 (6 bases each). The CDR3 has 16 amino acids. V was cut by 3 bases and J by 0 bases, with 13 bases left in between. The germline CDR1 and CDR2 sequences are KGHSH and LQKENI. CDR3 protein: CASSPSTGASTDTQYF. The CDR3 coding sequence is TGTGCCAGCTCACCTAGCACGGGGGCTAGCACAGATACGCAGTATTTT.

CDR3 amino acids: CASSPRTGGVYEQYF. The CDR3 region has the DNA TGTGCCAGCAGTCCCAGGACAGGGGGCGTCTACGAGCAGTACTTC. This rearrangement joins TRBV27 to TRBJ2-7, with 11 bases identical to TRBD1. CDR1 and CDR2 (germline): MNHEY, SMNVEV (reference sequence). The trim removed 5 bases at V and 3 bases at J, leaving 6 bases unmatched. The CDR3 has 15 amino acids.

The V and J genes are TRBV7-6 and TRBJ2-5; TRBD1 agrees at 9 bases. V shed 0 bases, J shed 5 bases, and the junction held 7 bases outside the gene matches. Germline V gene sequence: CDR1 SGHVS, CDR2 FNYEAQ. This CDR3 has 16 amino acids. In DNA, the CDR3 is TGTGCCAGCAGCTTAGCGAAGACAGGGGGTTTGGAGACCCAGTACTTC. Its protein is CASSLAKTGGLETQYF.

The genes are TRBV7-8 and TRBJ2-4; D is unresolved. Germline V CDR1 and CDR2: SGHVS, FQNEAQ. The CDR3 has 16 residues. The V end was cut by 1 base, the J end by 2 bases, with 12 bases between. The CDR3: CASSLGAGVTKNIQYF. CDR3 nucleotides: TGTGCCAGCAGCTTAGGGGCTGGGGTTACCAAAAACATTCAGTACTTC.

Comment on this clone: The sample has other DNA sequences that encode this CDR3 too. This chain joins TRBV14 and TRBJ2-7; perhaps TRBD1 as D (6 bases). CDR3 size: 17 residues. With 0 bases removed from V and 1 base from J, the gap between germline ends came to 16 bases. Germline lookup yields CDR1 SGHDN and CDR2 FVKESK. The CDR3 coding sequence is TGTGCCAGCAGCCAAGATTCCACAGGGAGAAATTCCTACGAGCAGTACTTC. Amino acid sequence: CASSQDSTGRNSYEQYF.

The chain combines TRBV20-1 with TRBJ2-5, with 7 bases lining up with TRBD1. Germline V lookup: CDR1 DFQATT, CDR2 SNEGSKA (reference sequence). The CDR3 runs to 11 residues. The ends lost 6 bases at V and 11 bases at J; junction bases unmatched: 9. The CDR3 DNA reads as TGCAGTGCAGACAGGGCGGAGGAGCAGTACTTC. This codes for CSADRAEEQYF.

The CDR3 nucleotides are TGCGCCAGCAGCCAAGTATCGGGCGGAGCGGGGGAGCAGTACTTC. Amino acids: CASSQVSGGAGEQYF. J is TRBJ2-5 and V is TRBV4-1; 8 nucleotides agree with TRBD2. Germline V gives CDR1 MGHRA, CDR2 YSYEKL. The CDR3 totals 15 residues. V dropped 1 base and J dropped 11; count of bases not matched to a gene: 12.

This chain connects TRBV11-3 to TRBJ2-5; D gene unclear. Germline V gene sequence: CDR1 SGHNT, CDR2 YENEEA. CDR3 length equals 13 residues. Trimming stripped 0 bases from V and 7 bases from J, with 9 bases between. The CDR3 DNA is TGTGCCAGCAGCTTAGACGTCGAAGGGACCCAGTACTTC. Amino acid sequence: CASSLDVEGTQYF. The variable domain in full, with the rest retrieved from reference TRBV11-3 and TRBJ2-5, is EAGVVQSPRYKIIEKKQPVAFWCNPISGHNTLYWYLQNLGQGPELLIRYENEEAVDDSQLPKDRFSAERLKGVDSTLKIQPAELGDSAVYLCASSLDVEGTQYFGPGTRLLVL.

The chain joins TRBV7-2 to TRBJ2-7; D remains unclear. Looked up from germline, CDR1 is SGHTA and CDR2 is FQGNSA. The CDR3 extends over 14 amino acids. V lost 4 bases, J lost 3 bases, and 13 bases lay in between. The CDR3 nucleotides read TGTGCCAGCAGCTCTGTCGGGCTTGTCTACGAGCAGTACTTC. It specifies CASSSVGLVYEQYF. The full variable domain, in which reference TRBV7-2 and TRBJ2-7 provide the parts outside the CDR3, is GAGVSQSPSNKVTEKGKDVELRCDPISGHTALYWYRQSLGQGLEFLIYFQGNSAPDKSGLPSDRFSAERTGGSVSTLTIQRTQQEDSAVYLCASSSVGLVYEQYFGPGTRLTVT.

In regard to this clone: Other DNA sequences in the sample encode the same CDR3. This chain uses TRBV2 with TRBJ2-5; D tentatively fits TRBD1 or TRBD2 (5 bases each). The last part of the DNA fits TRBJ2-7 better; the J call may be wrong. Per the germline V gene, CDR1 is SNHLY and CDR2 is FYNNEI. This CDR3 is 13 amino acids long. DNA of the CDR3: TGTGCCAGCAGTACCGGGACCCCTTACGAGCAGTACTTC. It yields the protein CASSTGTPYEQYF.

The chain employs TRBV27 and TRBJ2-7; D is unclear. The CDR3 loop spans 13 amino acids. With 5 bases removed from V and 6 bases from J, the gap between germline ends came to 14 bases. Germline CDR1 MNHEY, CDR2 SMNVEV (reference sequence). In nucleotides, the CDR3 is TGTGCCAGCAGTGGCAGCTCCTATGGCGAGCAGTACTTC. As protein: CASSGSSYGEQYF.

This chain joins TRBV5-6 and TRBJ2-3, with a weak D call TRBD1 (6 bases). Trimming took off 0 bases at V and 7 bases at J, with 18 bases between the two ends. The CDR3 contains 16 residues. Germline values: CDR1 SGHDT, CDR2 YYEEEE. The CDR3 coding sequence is TGTGCCAGCAGCTTGGTATCAGGGGAGTCACTAAATACGCAGTATTTT. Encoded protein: CASSLVSGESLNTQYF.